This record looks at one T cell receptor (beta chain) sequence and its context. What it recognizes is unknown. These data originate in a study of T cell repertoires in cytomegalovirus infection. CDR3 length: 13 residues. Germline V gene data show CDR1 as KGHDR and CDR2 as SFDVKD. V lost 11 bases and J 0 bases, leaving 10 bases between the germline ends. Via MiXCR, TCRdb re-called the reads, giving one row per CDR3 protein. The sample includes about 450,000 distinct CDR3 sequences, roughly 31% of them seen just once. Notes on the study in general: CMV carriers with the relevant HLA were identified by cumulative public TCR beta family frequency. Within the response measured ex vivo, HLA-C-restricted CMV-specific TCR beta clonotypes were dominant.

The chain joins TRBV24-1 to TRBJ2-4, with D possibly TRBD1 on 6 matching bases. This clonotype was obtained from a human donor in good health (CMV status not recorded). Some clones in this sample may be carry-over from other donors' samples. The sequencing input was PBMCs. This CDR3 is CAIPDRAKNIQYF. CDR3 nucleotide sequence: TGTGCCATTCCGGACAGAGCCAAAAACATTCAGTACTTC.